These 15 T cell receptor beta chains originate from one sample sequenced in a study of shared clonotypes between healthy human individuals. Method: immunoSEQ multiplex PCR; TCRdb's copy keeps in-frame clones and lacks some. The sample consists of approximately 100,000 clones, about 70% of them appearing once. What was sequenced was memory CD8+ T cells sorted from blood. Subset indicated: CD45RO+ cells pooled with CCR7-negative TemRA cells. These receptors all come from a woman in her 30s in good health.

The chain recombines TRBV6-4 with TRBJ1-1; TRBD1 is a possible D gene (5 bases). Between the trimmed V and J ends, which lost 3 bases and 5 bases, there was a span of 16 bases. CDR1 is MRHNA, CDR2 SNTAGT, per germline. The CDR3 totals 15 residues. The CDR3 here is CASSEVGGSGTEAFF. The CDR3 DNA is TGTGCCAGCAGTGAAGTTGGGGGGTCGGGGACTGAAGCTTTCTTT.

V and J are TRBV5-6 and TRBJ2-1, with 9 positions matching TRBD1. CDR1 SGHDT and CDR2 YYEEEE come from the germline V gene. The CDR3 totals 14 residues. V lost 4 bases, J lost 10 bases, and 9 bases stayed unmatched. CDR3 residues: CASSLGQGHWEQFF. As DNA, the CDR3 is TGTGCCAGCAGCCTGGGACAGGGCCATTGGGAGCAGTTCTTC. The full variable domain, in which reference TRBV5-6 and TRBJ2-1 provide the parts outside the CDR3, is DAGVTQSPTHLIKTRGQQVTLRCSPKSGHDTVSWYQQALGQGPQFIFQYYEEEERQRGNFPDRFSGHQFPNYSSELNVNALLLGDSALYLCASSLGQGHWEQFFGPGTRLTVL.

This clone has a handful of counts. CDR3 amino acids: CASSGTAEQFF. The CDR3 DNA reads as TGTGCCAGCAGCGGGACTGCTGAGCAGTTCTTC. V and J are TRBV5-4 and TRBJ2-1, with D possibly TRBD2 on 6 matching bases. Germline CDR1 and CDR2: SGHNT and YYREEE (reference sequence). The V end was cut by 4 bases, the J end by 9 bases, with 8 bases between. The CDR3 has 11 residues.

The chain couples TRBV5-1 to TRBJ1-3, with D possibly matching TRBD1 (6 bases). The CDR3 is 16 amino acids. V was trimmed by 1 base and J by 4 bases, leaving 15 bases between them. The germline gives CDR1 SGHRS, CDR2 YFSETQ. The CDR3: CASSLNPGEYGNTIYF. CDR3 in DNA: TGCGCCAGCAGCTTGAACCCAGGGGAGTACGGAAACACCATATATTTT. Drawing the rest from reference TRBV5-1 and TRBJ1-3, the complete variable domain is KAGVTQTPRYLIKTRGQQVTLSCSPISGHRSVSWYQQTPGQGLQFLFEYFSETQRNKGNFPGRFSGRQFSNSRSEMNVSTLELGDSALYLCASSLNPGEYGNTIYFGEGSWLTVV.

This clone was detected a few times. This chain uses TRBV28 with TRBJ1-2; 8 bases are shared with TRBD1. The CDR3 is made up of 13 amino acids. Per germline, CDR1 MDHEN and CDR2 SYDVKM. J was trimmed by 7 bases and V by 8 bases; bases with no gene match: 9. This CDR3 is CASLHHDRGGYTF. CDR3 bases: TGTGCCAGCCTCCACCACGACAGGGGTGGCTACACCTTC.

The genes are TRBV9 and TRBJ2-2; D gene unclear. The ends were cut back, 0 bases at V and 8 bases at J, with 5 bases in the middle. The CDR3 runs 12 residues. Per germline, CDR1 SGDLS and CDR2 YYNGEE. This chain's CDR3 is CASSVVRGELFF. DNA of the CDR3: TGTGCCAGCAGCGTAGTTCGGGGGGAGCTGTTTTTT.

The CDR3 reads CASGQGGTYEQYF. The CDR3 DNA is TGCGCCAGTGGACAGGGGGGAACCTACGAGCAGTACTTC. The V and J genes are TRBV5-1 and TRBJ2-7, with 10 bases fitting TRBD1. V lost 8 bases, J lost 2 bases, and 4 bases stayed unmatched. The V gene's germline CDR1 is SGHRS and CDR2 YFSETQ. The length of the CDR3 is 13 residues. The complete variable domain, with remaining parts taken from reference TRBV5-1 and TRBJ2-7, reads KAGVTQTPRYLIKTRGQQVTLSCSPISGHRSVSWYQQTPGQGLQFLFEYFSETQRNKGNFPGRFSGRQFSNSRSEMNVSTLELGDSALYLCASGQGGTYEQYFGPGTRLTVT.

V is TRBV11-2 and J is TRBJ2-7; D remains ambiguous. V lost 2 bases, J lost 1 base, and 12 bases lay in between. Per the germline V gene, CDR1 is SGHAT and CDR2 is FQNNGV. This CDR3 region has 15 residues. DNA for the CDR3: TGTGCCAGCAGCTTAACGACCGGTTGGTCCTACGAGCAGTACTTC. It translates to CASSLTTGWSYEQYF.

The chain is built from TRBV28 and TRBJ1-2; a possible D gene is TRBD1 (5 bases). This CDR3 has 15 residues. V dropped 7 bases and J dropped 2 bases, with 17 bases sitting between them. Germline CDR1 MDHEN, CDR2 SYDVKM. The DNA of the CDR3 is TGTGCCAGCAAAAGGGGTAGCTCGGGGAACTATGGCTACACCTTC. This codes for CASKRGSSGNYGYTF.

The J gene is TRBJ2-1, the V gene TRBV4-2, with D perhaps matching TRBD2 (6 bases). The V and J ends lost 3 bases and 7 bases respectively, with 16 bases between them. CDR3 size: 15 residues. Germline V gene lookup returns CDR1 LGHNA and CDR2 YNFKEQ. As DNA, the CDR3 is TGTGCCAGCAGCCAGGGACTTGGGAACTTGAATGAGCAGTTCTTC. This translates into CASSQGLGNLNEQFF.

This clone was counted only a few times. V usage is TRBV19 and J usage is TRBJ1-1; 9 bases match TRBD1. Germline V gene data show CDR1 as LNHDA and CDR2 as SQIVND (reference sequence). The trim removed 7 bases at V and 3 bases at J, leaving 6 bases unmatched. CDR3 size: 14 residues. The chain's CDR3 is CASTLTGGYTEAFF. The CDR3 region has the DNA TGTGCCAGTACCCTAACAGGGGGCTACACTGAAGCTTTCTTT.

This rearrangement joins TRBV6-1 to TRBJ1-2; no clear D gene. V lost 8 bases to trimming and J lost 4 bases, with 20 bases between them. The germline CDR1 and CDR2 sequences are MNHNS and SASEGT. The CDR3 runs 15 residues. The CDR3 bases are TGTGCCAGCCTCTCGGGGTTTAAGAGGAGCTATGGCTACACCTTC. Translated, it gives CASLSGFKRSYGYTF.

The V and J genes are TRBV5-6 and TRBJ2-2; the D is unclear. This CDR3 is 18 amino acids long. CDR1 is SGHDT, CDR2 YYEEEE, per germline. The ends were cut back, 7 bases at V and 3 bases at J, with 25 bases in the middle. The CDR3 protein is CASLSRMAQPFHTGELFF. The CDR3 DNA follows: TGTGCCAGCTTATCCAGGATGGCACAGCCCTTCCACACCGGGGAGCTGTTTTTT.

The chain links TRBV6-5 to TRBJ2-2; 10 bases are a match to TRBD2. This CDR3 region has 16 residues. Trimming took 0 bases from V and 6 from J; bases not matched to a gene: 4. The germline V gene encodes CDR1 MNHEY and CDR2 SVGAGI. The CDR3 protein is CASSYSSGRAAGELFF. CDR3 nucleotide sequence: TGTGCCAGCAGTTACTCCAGCGGGAGGGCGGCCGGGGAGCTGTTTTTT.

This clone was seen just once. The V and J genes are TRBV10-3 and TRBJ2-1; 7 bases agree with TRBD2. Looked up from germline, CDR1 is ENHRY and CDR2 is SYGVKD. Trimming cost V 4 bases and J 7 bases; bases outside gene matches: 7. This CDR3 has 14 amino acids. The CDR3 DNA is TGTGCCATCAGTGGACTAGCTACGGGAAATGAGCAGTTCTTC. It is translated as CAISGLATGNEQFF.